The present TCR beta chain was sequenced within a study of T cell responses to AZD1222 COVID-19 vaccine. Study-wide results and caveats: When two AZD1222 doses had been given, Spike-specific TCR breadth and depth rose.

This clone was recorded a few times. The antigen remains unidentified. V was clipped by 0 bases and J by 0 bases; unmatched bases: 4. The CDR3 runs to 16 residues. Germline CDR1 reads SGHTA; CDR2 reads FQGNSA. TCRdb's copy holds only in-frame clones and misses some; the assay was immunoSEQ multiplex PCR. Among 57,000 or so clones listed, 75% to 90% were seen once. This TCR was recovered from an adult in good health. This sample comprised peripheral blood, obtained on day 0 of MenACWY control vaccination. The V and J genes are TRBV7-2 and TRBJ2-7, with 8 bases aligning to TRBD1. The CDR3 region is CASSLARTGGSYEQYF. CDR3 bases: TGTGCCAGCAGCTTAGCGCGTACAGGGGGCTCCTACGAGCAGTACTTC.